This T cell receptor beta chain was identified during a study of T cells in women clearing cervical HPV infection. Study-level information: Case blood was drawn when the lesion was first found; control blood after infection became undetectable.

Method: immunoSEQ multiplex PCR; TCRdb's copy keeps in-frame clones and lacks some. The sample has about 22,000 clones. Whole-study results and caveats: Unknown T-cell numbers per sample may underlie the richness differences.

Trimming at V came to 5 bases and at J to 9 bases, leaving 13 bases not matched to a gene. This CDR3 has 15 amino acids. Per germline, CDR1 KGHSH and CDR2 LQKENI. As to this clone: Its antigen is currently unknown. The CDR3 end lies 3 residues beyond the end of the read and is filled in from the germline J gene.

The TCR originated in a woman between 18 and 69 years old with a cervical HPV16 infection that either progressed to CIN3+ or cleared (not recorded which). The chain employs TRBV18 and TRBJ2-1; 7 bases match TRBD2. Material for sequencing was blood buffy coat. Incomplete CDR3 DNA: TGTGCCAGCTCAAGGGAGGGCTCCCTGGCGGGTGAG. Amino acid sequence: CASSREGSLAGE. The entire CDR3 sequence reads CASSREGSLAGEQFF.